A single sample gave rise to the 14 T cell receptor beta chains below, sequenced in a study of vaccination effects on CD4 cells after COVID-19. The repertoire was sequenced with immunoSEQ multiplex PCR; TCRdb's copy has only in-frame clones and lacks some. The sample yields over 45,000 clones, around 68% seen once. These receptors are not linked to any known antigen. The ViraFEST assay expanded antigen-specific CD4+ T cells with viral peptide pools before sequencing. On roughly day 10 of culture, CD4+ T cells were separated out. Vaccine recipients had no previous SARS-CoV-2 infection; their nucleocapsid antibodies were negative. This material consisted of CD4+ T cells from PBMCs cultured with SARS-CoV-2 spike peptides, taken before COVID-19 vaccination. These receptors originate from a human donor who received a COVID-19 vaccine.

The V call is TRBV19, the J call TRBJ1-6, with 7 positions matching TRBD1. V lost 10 bases to trimming and J lost 6 bases; unmatched junction nucleotides: 6. The CDR3 has 13 amino acids. From germline, CDR1 is LNHDA and CDR2 SQIVND (reference sequence). The CDR3 reads CATRQGGNSPLHF. Here the CDR3 DNA reads TGTGCCACCCGACAGGGAGGTAATTCACCCCTCCACTTT.

This chain links TRBV7-3 with TRBJ1-6; no firm D call. Per the germline V gene, CDR1 is SGHTA and CDR2 is FQGTGA. The CDR3 sequence is 12 residues long. Trimming took off 5 bases at V and 10 bases at J, with 9 bases between the two ends. The CDR3 DNA sequence: TGTGCCAGCAGCCACCCCGGATCACCCCTCCACTTT. Translating it yields CASSHPGSPLHF.

The J gene is TRBJ1-2, the V gene TRBV7-8; perhaps TRBD1 as D (5 bases). V lost 5 bases, J lost 2 bases, and 21 bases lay in between. Per the germline V gene, CDR1 is SGHVS and CDR2 is FQNEAQ. The CDR3 consists of 17 residues. CDR3 in amino acids: CASSHDRGRGDNYGYTF. DNA of the CDR3: TGTGCCAGCAGCCACGACCGCGGCCGCGGGGACAACTATGGCTACACCTTC.

This chain joins TRBV12-5 and TRBJ1-1, with D possibly TRBD1 on 6 matching bases. Germline V CDR1 and CDR2: LGHNT, FRNRAP. The ends were cut back, 2 bases at V and 1 base at J, with 14 bases in the middle. The CDR3 length is 16 residues. The CDR3 DNA sequence: TGTGCTAGTGGTTTGTCCCAGGGGCCGAAGAACACTGAAGCTTTCTTT. It specifies CASGLSQGPKNTEAFF.

The rearrangement joins TRBV30 to TRBJ1-2; weak D call: TRBD1 (6 bases). CDR1 GTSNPN and CDR2 SVGIG come from the germline V gene (reference sequence). V lost 7 bases and J 8 bases, leaving 11 bases between the germline ends. The CDR3 is made up of 10 amino acids. CDR3 DNA: TGTGCCTTAATGCAGGGGGGCTACACCTTC. This sequence encodes CALMQGGYTF.

This clone has only one observation. This chain links TRBV7-2 with TRBJ2-1; TRBD1 is a possible D gene (6 bases). This CDR3 comprises 16 residues. CDR1 SGHTA and CDR2 FQGNSA come from the germline V gene. Trimming left V 1 base short and J 3 bases short, with 13 bases between. Here the CDR3 reads CASSLDVGQHYNEQFF. Here the CDR3 DNA reads TGTGCCAGCAGCTTAGACGTAGGACAGCACTACAATGAGCAGTTCTTC. The variable domain in full, with the rest retrieved from reference TRBV7-2 and TRBJ2-1, is GAGVSQSPSNKVTEKGKDVELRCDPISGHTALYWYRQSLGQGLEFLIYFQGNSAPDKSGLPSDRFSAERTGGSVSTLTIQRTQQEDSAVYLCASSLDVGQHYNEQFFGPGTRLTVL.

Only one count was recorded for this clone. The chain has TRBV29-1 and TRBJ2-5; either TRBD1 or TRBD2 may supply D (5 bases each). V was trimmed by 3 bases and J by 5 bases, leaving 10 bases between them. This CDR3 comprises 12 residues. Per germline, CDR1 SQVTM and CDR2 ANQGSEA. This CDR3 reads CSVEGVRETQYF. The DNA of the CDR3 is TGCAGCGTTGAGGGGGTAAGGGAGACCCAGTACTTC.

The chain links TRBV15 to TRBJ1-2; D unclear. The germline V gene has CDR1 LNHNV and CDR2 YYDKDF (reference sequence). This CDR3 spans 15 amino acids. Between the trimmed V and J ends, which lost 1 base and 3 bases, there was a span of 12 bases. CDR3 loop: CATSRGIEKHYGYTF. The CDR3, as DNA: TGTGCCACCAGCAGAGGAATTGAGAAACACTATGGCTACACCTTC. Full variable domain (rest looked up from reference TRBV15 and TRBJ1-2): DAMVIQNPRYQVTQFGKPVTLSCSQTLNHNVMYWYQQKSSQAPKLLFHYYDKDFNNEADTPDNFQSRRPNTSFCFLDIRSPGLGDTAMYLCATSRGIEKHYGYTFGSGTRLTVV.

The V call is TRBV9, the J call TRBJ1-1; 12 bases are shared with TRBD1. CDR1 and CDR2 from the germline V gene are SGDLS and YYNGEE. This CDR3 region has 17 residues. V was clipped by 4 bases and J by 4 bases; unmatched bases: 11. The CDR3 protein is CASSIGGTGGESTEAFF. The CDR3 DNA is TGTGCCAGCAGCATTGGGGGGACAGGGGGCGAGAGCACTGAAGCTTTCTTT. The full variable domain, with the rest looked up from reference TRBV9 and TRBJ1-1, is DSGVTQTPKHLITATGQRVTLRCSPRSGDLSVYWYQQSLDQGLQFLIQYYNGEERAKGNILERFSAQQFPDLHSELNLSSLELGDSALYFCASSIGGTGGESTEAFFGQGTRLTVV.

This clone showed up just a few times. V gene TRBV27 combines with J gene TRBJ1-4; the D gene is possibly TRBD1 (6 bases). Per germline, CDR1 MNHEY and CDR2 SMNVEV (reference sequence). Trimming took 6 bases from V and 9 from J, leaving 17 bases between them. This CDR3 spans 14 amino acids. CDR3 region: CASSLTTGMKKLFF. CDR3 sequence (DNA): TGTGCCAGCAGCTTAACCACAGGGATGAAAAAACTGTTTTTT.

V usage is TRBV5-4 and J usage is TRBJ2-1; no firm D call. CDR3 length: 15 amino acids. V was trimmed by 0 bases and J by 4 bases, leaving 11 bases between them. Per germline, CDR1 SGHNT and CDR2 YYREEE (reference sequence). Written as DNA, the CDR3 is TGTGCCAGCAGCTTGGATGGGCGGCCTTACAATGAGCAGTTCTTC. This encodes CASSLDGRPYNEQFF.

The gene calls are TRBV5-5 and TRBJ2-7, with D maybe TRBD1 (6 bases). The ends were cut back, 4 bases at V and 3 bases at J, with 14 bases in the middle. The CDR3 has 14 amino acids. Germline-derived CDR1 and CDR2 are SGHKS and YYEKEE (reference sequence). Here the CDR3 DNA reads TGTGCCAGCAGCCCTACCAGGGGCGGCTACGAGCAGTACTTC. Encoded protein: CASSPTRGGYEQYF. The whole variable domain, remainder taken from reference TRBV5-5 and TRBJ2-7, is DAGVTQSPTHLIKTRGQQVTLRCSPISGHKSVSWYQQVLGQGPQFIFQYYEKEERGRGNFPDRFSARQFPNYSSELNVNALLLGDSALYLCASSPTRGGYEQYFGPGTRLTVT.

This chain links TRBV11-2 with TRBJ1-2; D ambiguous. The CDR3 length is 16 residues. Germline lookup yields CDR1 SGHAT and CDR2 FQNNGV. V gave up 1 base and J gave up 0 bases, with 12 bases separating them. CDR3: CASSLGASTANYGYTF. In DNA form, the CDR3 reads TGTGCCAGCAGCTTAGGGGCATCGACGGCTAACTATGGCTACACCTTC.

DNA for the CDR3: TGCAGTGCTAGTCGAGACAGGGGGCCTGAAGCTTTCTTT. It is translated as CSASRDRGPEAFF. The V gene is TRBV20-1, the J gene TRBJ1-1; TRBD1 matches at 10 bases. CDR1 is DFQATT and CDR2 is SNEGSKA in the germline V gene (reference sequence). The J segment lost 6 bases and the V segment lost 3 bases, leaving 4 bases of the junction unmatched. The CDR3 totals 13 residues.